This is a list of T cell receptor beta chains from one sample in a study of identical twins. TCRdb re-called the 5' RACE reads with MiXCR, one entry per CDR3 protein. The data contain roughly 750,000 distinct CDR3 sequences, around 20% of them singletons. The same data also contributed to another study, on T cells expressing NK-cell markers.

Input material: PBMCs. These receptors all come from a woman under 30 in good health. The CDR3 runs from the conserved cysteine through the conserved F or W. The D gene is left open where the match is weak. Part of the rows lack a size; the others show once, few, many or a class for expanded clones.

d_call	clone_size	v_call	j_call	cdr3_aa	cdr3_nt
-	few	TRBV20-1	TRBJ2-1	CSARVRVWDTSFEQFF	TGCAGTGCTAGAGTAAGGGTTTGGGACACCAGCTTTGAGCAGTTCTTC
-	many	TRBV20-1	TRBJ2-7	CSANRGAYEQYF	TGCAGTGCCAACCGGGGAGCCTACGAGCAGTACTTC
TRBD2	-	TRBV27	TRBJ2-1	CASNVGLAGSYNEQFF	TGTGCCAGCAACGTAGGGCTAGCGGGTTCCTACAATGAGCAGTTCTTC
TRBD2	many	TRBV20-1	TRBJ2-7	CSAGGTFGSYEQYF	TGCAGTGCGGGGGGGACGTTCGGCTCCTACGAGCAGTACTTC
-	many	TRBV9	TRBJ2-7	CASSVGTAAYEQYF	TGTGCCAGCAGCGTAGGGACCGCGGCCTACGAGCAGTACTTC
TRBD2	few	TRBV27	TRBJ2-7	CASIPTSGGFEQYF	TGTGCCAGCATCCCGACTAGCGGGGGCTTCGAGCAGTACTTC
TRBD1	-	TRBV15	TRBJ2-1	CATSIGTGSRTGHEQFF	TGTGCCACCAGTATCGGGACAGGGAGCCGGACAGGTCATGAGCAGTTCTTC
TRBD2	few	TRBV7-2	TRBJ2-7	CASSSDAGTIIQYEQYF	TGTGCCAGCAGCTCCGACGCCGGGACTATCATTCAATACGAGCAGTACTTC
-	-	TRBV25-1	TRBJ2-1	CASSATSYNEQFF	TGTGCCAGCAGTGCCACCTCCTACAATGAGCAGTTCTTC
TRBD1	many	TRBV29-1	TRBJ2-1	CSARGRGQGNEQFF	TGCAGCGCCCGGGGAAGAGGACAGGGCAATGAGCAGTTCTTC
-	few	TRBV10-3	TRBJ2-5	CAISVATQETQYF	TGTGCCATCAGTGTGGCTACCCAAGAGACCCAGTACTTC
-	many	TRBV12-3/TRBV12-4	TRBJ2-5	CASNMGQREETQYF	TGTGCCAGCAACATGGGGCAGCGGGAAGAGACCCAGTACTTC
TRBD1	few	TRBV5-1	TRBJ2-7	CASRPTGYPYEQYF	TGCGCCAGCCGTCCGACAGGGTACCCCTACGAGCAGTACTTC
TRBD1	many	TRBV5-1	TRBJ1-2	CASSLTGQGAGYTF	TGCGCCAGCAGCTTGACGGGACAGGGGGCTGGCTACACCTTC
-	few	TRBV12-3/TRBV12-4	TRBJ1-1	CASSHGSQNTEAFF	TGTGCCAGCAGTCACGGGAGTCAAAACACTGAAGCTTTCTTT
-	-	TRBV6-1	TRBJ1-6	CASSEGQGYNSPLHF	TGTGCCAGCAGTGAAGGGCAGGGGTATAATTCACCCCTCCACTTT
-	few	TRBV7-9	TRBJ2-5	CASSLSQYQETQYF	TGTGCCAGCAGCTTAAGCCAGTACCAAGAGACCCAGTACTTC
-	few	TRBV7-2	TRBJ2-5	CASSLGSRGTQYF	TGTGCCAGCAGCTTAGGATCCCGGGGAACCCAGTACTTC
-	few	TRBV20-1	TRBJ2-3	CSASPPSVLTDTQYF	TGCAGTGCTAGTCCCCCTAGCGTCCTGACAGATACGCAGTATTTT
-	few	TRBV12-5	TRBJ2-2	CASGFAFGELFF	TGTGCTAGTGGTTTCGCGTTCGGGGAGCTGTTTTTT
-	-	TRBV27	TRBJ2-4	CASRDPGTKNIQYF	TGTGCCAGCAGAGATCCGGGTACCAAAAACATTCAGTACTTC
TRBD2	few	TRBV7-3	TRBJ2-1	CASSFSGGSVEQFF	TGTGCCAGCAGCTTTTCCGGGGGGTCGGTTGAGCAGTTCTTC
-	many	TRBV12-3/TRBV12-4	TRBJ2-1	CASTLGGYEQFF	TGTGCCAGCACCCTTGGCGGCTATGAGCAGTTCTTC
-	few	TRBV4-3	TRBJ2-3	CASSQDHGGMGTDTQYF	TGCGCCAGCAGCCAAGATCATGGGGGAATGGGCACAGATACGCAGTATTTT
-	few	TRBV6-2/TRBV6-3	TRBJ2-5	CASGEGIPETQYF	TGTGCCAGCGGAGAGGGGATCCCAGAGACCCAGTACTTC
-	many	TRBV6-5	TRBJ1-4	CASSYSGGGGEKLFF	TGTGCCAGCAGTTACTCGGGGGGAGGCGGTGAAAAACTTTTTTTT
TRBD2	few	TRBV5-5	TRBJ2-1	CASSPFSSGNSYNEQFF	TGTGCCAGCAGCCCCTTTTCTAGCGGAAACTCCTACAATGAGCAGTTCTTC
-	-	TRBV5-1	TRBJ1-4	CASSGRTGKLFF	TGCGCCAGCAGCGGAAGGACGGGGAAACTGTTTTTT
TRBD1	few	TRBV10-3	TRBJ2-5	CAISENRGETQYF	TGTGCCATCAGTGAGAACAGGGGGGAGACCCAGTACTTC
-	many	TRBV5-1	TRBJ2-1	CASSLVSRSLSGYNEQFF	TGCGCCAGCAGCTTGGTGTCCCGATCGCTTAGCGGCTACAATGAGCAGTTCTTC
-	few	TRBV9	TRBJ2-1	CASSARPASEQFF	TGTGCCAGCAGCGCCAGACCCGCCAGTGAGCAGTTCTTC
-	few	TRBV10-3	TRBJ1-1	CAISGTTNTEAFF	TGTGCCATCAGTGGAACCACCAACACTGAAGCTTTCTTT
-	few	TRBV20-1	TRBJ2-5	CSARNRETQYF	TGCAGTGCTAGAAACAGAGAGACCCAGTACTTC
-	-	TRBV19	TRBJ1-1	CASSPLGGGAFF	TGTGCCAGTAGCCCCCTCGGGGGTGGGGCTTTCTTT
-	few	TRBV7-6	TRBJ1-6	CASSLARAGTPNSPLHF	TGTGCCAGCAGCTTAGCTAGGGCCGGGACCCCGAACTCACCCCTCCACTTT
TRBD2	-	TRBV20-1	TRBJ2-1	CSASLAGGRGEQFF	TGCAGTGCTTCCTTAGCGGGGGGGCGTGGTGAGCAGTTCTTC
TRBD2	many	TRBV12-3/TRBV12-4	TRBJ2-1	CASQTGLADNEQFF	TGTGCCAGCCAGACGGGACTAGCGGACAATGAGCAGTTCTTC
TRBD1	once	TRBV5-6	TRBJ2-1	CASSQGTGQEQFF	TGTGCCAGCAGCCAGGGGACAGGGCAGGAGCAGTTCTTC
-	-	TRBV29-1	TRBJ2-5	CSAPRWGLDGTQYF	TGCAGCGCACCCCGTTGGGGTTTAGACGGGACCCAGTACTTC
-	many	TRBV29-1	TRBJ2-3	CSVEQGTDTQYF	TGCAGCGTTGAACAGGGCACAGATACGCAGTATTTT